Shown below are 16 T cell receptor beta chains from a single sample sequenced in a study of shared clonotypes between healthy human individuals. Naive CD8 cells lacked CD45RO and underwent positive selection for CCR7, leaving out terminally differentiated effector memory CD45RA+ cells. Clones were read by immunoSEQ multiplex PCR, and TCRdb kept only the in-frame ones, dropping some. The sample has about 2.1 million clones, just under 95% seen once. Sequencing was performed on naive CD8+ T cells from PBMCs. The source is a man aged 18 to 30 in good health. Some clones in this sample may be carry-over from other donors' samples.

The chain uses TRBV2 and TRBJ1-3; TRBD1 matches at 8 bases. The CDR3 runs 16 residues. V dropped 6 bases and J dropped 4; count of bases not matched to a gene: 11. The germline V gene encodes CDR1 SNHLY and CDR2 FYNNEI. The DNA for the CDR3 is TGTGCCAGCAGGCAGACAGGGGAGATGTGGGGAAACACCATATATTTT. This translates into CASRQTGEMWGNTIYF.

This chain links TRBV28 with TRBJ2-3; D is unclear. The CDR3 length is 17 residues. Per germline, CDR1 MDHEN and CDR2 SYDVKM. V dropped 6 bases and J dropped 0 bases, with 19 bases sitting between them. The CDR3 sequence is CASSMESSTPSTDTQYF. The CDR3, as DNA: TGTGCCAGCAGCATGGAGTCGTCCACACCGAGCACAGATACGCAGTATTTT.

In its sample, this clone was seen once. The chain uses TRBV10-3 and TRBJ1-5, with D maybe TRBD1 (5 bases). CDR1 and CDR2 from the germline V gene are ENHRY and SYGVKD. The length of the CDR3 is 15 residues. The germline V and J ends were trimmed by 3 bases and 1 base, with 10 bases remaining between them. Here the CDR3 DNA reads TGTGCCATCAGTGAAAGCAGGGTGAGCAATCAGCCCCAGCATTTT. Protein product: CAISESRVSNQPQHF.

The V and J genes are TRBV7-9 and TRBJ2-5; D is tentatively TRBD1 or TRBD2 (6 bases each). Germline-derived CDR1 and CDR2 are SEHNR and FQNEAQ (reference sequence). V lost 4 bases and J 2 bases, leaving 20 bases between the germline ends. The CDR3 totals 17 residues. The CDR3 region is CASSSGQTLAIQETQYF. The CDR3 coding sequence is TGTGCCAGCAGCTCAGGACAGACCCTAGCGATACAAGAGACCCAGTACTTC.

This rearrangement joins TRBV4-1 to TRBJ2-1; no firm D call. This CDR3 is built from 11 residues. Germline loops: CDR1 MGHRA, CDR2 YSYEKL. V gave up 6 bases and J gave up 6 bases, with 6 bases separating them. In DNA, the CDR3 is TGCGCCAGCAGATCAATCAATGAGCAGTTCTTC. Amino acids: CASRSINEQFF.

The chain links TRBV4-3 to TRBJ2-7; 10 bases agree with TRBD2. The CDR3 extends over 16 amino acids. The V and J ends lost 3 bases and 6 bases, in that order; junction bases with no gene match: 11. CDR1 LGHNA and CDR2 YSLEER come from the germline V gene. CDR3 residues: CASSQGSLAGMGEQYF. The CDR3 nucleotides are TGCGCCAGCAGCCAGGGCTCACTAGCGGGAATGGGCGAGCAGTACTTC.

The chain uses TRBV15 and TRBJ2-2; tentative D call: TRBD2 (5 bases). There are 14 residues in the CDR3. V lost 5 bases, J lost 1 base, and 8 bases lay in between. Germline loops: CDR1 LNHNV, CDR2 YYDKDF (reference sequence). CDR3 nucleotides: TGTGCCACCAGCGTCAGCGGGAACACCGGGGAGCTGTTTTTT. Its protein product is CATSVSGNTGELFF.

This chain uses TRBV27 with TRBJ1-5; D possibly corresponds to TRBD1 (6 bases). This CDR3 contains 16 residues. Germline CDR1 and CDR2: MNHEY and SMNVEV (reference sequence). V gave up 5 bases and J gave up 0 bases, with 14 bases separating them. The CDR3 coding sequence is TGTGCCAGCAGTATGGGTCGGGGGCTTAGCAATCAGCCCCAGCATTTT. Translated, it gives CASSMGRGLSNQPQHF.

The V and J genes are TRBV11-2 and TRBJ2-7; TRBD1 might be the D (6 bases). The length of the CDR3 is 12 residues. The V gene's germline CDR1 is SGHAT and CDR2 FQNNGV. V was shortened by 5 bases and J by 3 bases, with 8 bases between the two germline ends. The CDR3 sequence is CASSGTIYEQYF. As DNA, the CDR3 is TGTGCCAGCAGCGGGACAATCTACGAGCAGTACTTC.

This clone was counted a few times. The sample contains more than one DNA sequence encoding this CDR3. V gene TRBV27 combines with J gene TRBJ2-7, with unresolved D. Between the trimmed V and J ends, which lost 3 bases and 2 bases, there was a span of 8 bases. The germline V gene has CDR1 MNHEY and CDR2 SMNVEV (reference sequence). The CDR3 runs 13 residues. In nucleotides, the CDR3 is TGTGCCAGCAGTTTCTCGTCTACCTACGAGCAGTACTTC. It translates to CASSFSSTYEQYF.

The chain joins TRBV13 to TRBJ2-7; TRBD1 is a possible D gene (5 bases). V was shortened by 2 bases and J by 0 bases, with 8 bases between the two germline ends. This CDR3 region has 14 residues. The V gene's germline CDR1 is PRHDT and CDR2 FYEKMQ (reference sequence). The CDR3 region has the DNA TGTGCCAGCAGCTTAATAGGGGACTCCTACGAGCAGTACTTC. It translates to CASSLIGDSYEQYF.

This clone was detected only once. The CDR3 bases are TGTGCCAGTAGTGCCCGGGACAGTCTAGCCAAAAACATTCAGTACTTC. Translation gives CASSARDSLAKNIQYF. This chain links TRBV19 with TRBJ2-4; 7 bases line up with TRBD1. The CDR3 is made up of 16 amino acids. CDR1 and CDR2 (germline): LNHDA, SQIVND (reference sequence). V trimming: 5 bases; J trimming: 0 bases; junction bases outside the gene matches: 7.

The rearrangement links TRBV27 to TRBJ2-1; 11 nucleotides line up with TRBD2. Germline V gives CDR1 MNHEY, CDR2 SMNVEV (reference sequence). V trimming: 5 bases; J trimming: 7 bases; junction bases outside the gene matches: 7. The CDR3 contains 15 residues. CDR3 nucleotides: TGTGCCAGCAGTACCGGACTAGCGGGCTTTAATGAGCAGTTCTTC. Translated: CASSTGLAGFNEQFF.

The chain employs TRBV7-9 and TRBJ2-5; D is unclear. This CDR3 is 13 amino acids long. With 1 base removed from V and 4 bases from J, the gap between germline ends came to 7 bases. Germline V CDR1 and CDR2: SEHNR, FQNEAQ (reference sequence). Here the CDR3 DNA reads TGTGCCAGCAGCTTAGTCCGACTAGAGACCCAGTACTTC. Protein sequence: CASSLVRLETQYF.

This clone was picked up one time. The chain joins TRBV7-8 to TRBJ1-5; no definite D call. The V gene lost 0 bases and the J gene lost 3 bases, with 9 bases spanning the gap. The CDR3 contains 15 residues. The germline V gene encodes CDR1 SGHVS and CDR2 FQNEAQ. The CDR3 is CASSLADWNNQPQHF. DNA of the CDR3: TGTGCCAGCAGCTTAGCGGACTGGAACAATCAGCCCCAGCATTTT.

This chain connects TRBV6-4 to TRBJ1-1; D unresolved. Trimming cost V 2 bases and J 3 bases, with 4 bases left between them. This CDR3 has 12 residues. Germline CDR1 and CDR2: MRHNA and SNTAGT. The chain's CDR3 is CASSDEYTEAFF. The CDR3 DNA reads TGTGCCAGCAGTGACGAGTACACTGAAGCTTTCTTT.